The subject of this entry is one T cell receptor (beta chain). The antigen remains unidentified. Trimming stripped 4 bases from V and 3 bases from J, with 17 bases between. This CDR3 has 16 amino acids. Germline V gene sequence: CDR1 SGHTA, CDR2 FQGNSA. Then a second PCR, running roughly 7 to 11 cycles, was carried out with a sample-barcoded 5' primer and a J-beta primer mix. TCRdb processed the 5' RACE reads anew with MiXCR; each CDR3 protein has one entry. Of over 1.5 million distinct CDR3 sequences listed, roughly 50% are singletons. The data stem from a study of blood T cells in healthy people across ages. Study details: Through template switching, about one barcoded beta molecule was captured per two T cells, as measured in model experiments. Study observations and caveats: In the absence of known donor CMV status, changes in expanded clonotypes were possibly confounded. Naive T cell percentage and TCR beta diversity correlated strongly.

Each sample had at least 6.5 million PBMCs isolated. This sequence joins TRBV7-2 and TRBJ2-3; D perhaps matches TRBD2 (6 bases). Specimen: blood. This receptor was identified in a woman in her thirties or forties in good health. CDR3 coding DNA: TGTGCCAGCAGCTACCGACCGGGACTTGGAACAGATACGCAGTATTTT. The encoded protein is CASSYRPGLGTDTQYF.